Included here is one T cell receptor beta chain sequence, with context. The specificity of this receptor is unknown. Nothing much larger sits one base from this clone, and base qualities are not available. Library generation was performed with PCR. Sequencing used an Illumina MiSeq. cDNA was made using SMARTScribe reverse transcriptase and a 5' template-switch oligo that added a universal priming site. The template-switch oligo carried a 12-nucleotide random unique molecular identifier (UMI) that tagged each cDNA molecule. Chain-specific reverse primers targeted TCRbeta transcripts during reverse transcription. Residual template-switch adapters were removed by uracil DNA glycosylase treatment, and cDNA was purified using a Qiagen MinElute kit. For the first PCR, 20 to 25 cycles were run with KAPA HiFi HotStart ReadyMix and step-out primers, split across four 50 ul reactions. Before any further amplification, the products of the first-round PCR were gel-purified. Illumina Nextera adapters were added in a second roughly 8-cycle PCR, after which libraries were purified and pooled. The UMI barcode for each TCRbeta molecule was captured by a 50-nucleotide 5' read. In the source study's methods: Reads were grouped by UMI into consensus reads using the MIGEC toolkit. PEAR was used to merge forward and reverse consensus reads into final reads. A custom decontamination script removed identical UMI-sequence pairs shared across libraries, treating them as cross-sample contamination. V(D)J assignment and CDR3 extraction were performed with MIGMAP, a wrapper around IgBLAST. TCR clonotypes were defined by identical V gene, J gene and CDR3 amino acid sequence, and CDR1 and CDR2 were left unsequenced. TCRdb's own reprocessing of the public reads used fastp at Q25 and MiXCR and kept productive beta chains. All rows with the same CDR3 protein become a single entry with the most common DNA and genes. The V and J calls, along with clone size, are taken from TCRdb and not from the paper's own processing. Across this sample there are more than 1,500 distinct CDR3 sequences, with around 49% seen only once. The top ten hold approximately 38% of the sample.

TCRbeta repertoires were quantified from mRNA rather than genomic DNA, which captures expressed receptors. Without cell sorting, buffy coat leukocytes were collected into Trizol, and RNA was extracted using the Direct-zol RNA MiniPrep Plus kit. EDTA blood tubes were centrifuged immediately at 4°C to separate plasma, buffy coat and red blood cells. The record originates from a study of robustness of blood B and T cell sequencing listed by TCRdb under 2018. Notes on the research overall: The study aimed to determine how much peripheral blood is needed to reliably characterize an individual's TCRbeta and IgG repertoires. For technical replicates, two replicate TCRbeta cDNA libraries were prepared from one shared RNA pool that came from a single 10 ml draw. TCRbeta and IgG repertoires were quantified in each of the approximately 10 independently drawn blood samples.

Study-wide conclusions, independent of this receptor: The 1,000 most abundant TCRbeta clonotypes from the pooled draws were detected in every single 10 ml sample. Between the technical replicate libraries, 90% to 95% of the top 10,000 TCRbeta clonotypes in one library were also present in the other library. Evidence of cross-contamination, likely caused by batch processing, was seen in one pair of TCRbeta libraries, and the UMI-sequence pairs shared between the two libraries were removed. A full plateau was not reached by TCRbeta rarefaction curves, suggesting under-sequencing or many low-abundance clonotypes. Immediate fractionation was required for EDTA tubes, so the use of EDTA tubes in multi-site collections was limited. When 3 or 4 tubes (roughly 28-40 ml blood) were combined, saturation was approached in coverage of the top 10,000 TCRbeta clonotypes. Pooling tubes did not increase the overlap of rare TCRbeta clonotypes, which implies that much larger blood volumes would be needed to capture rare TCRbeta clonotypes.

The germline V and J ends show losses of 2 bases and 5 bases respectively, and no gene match explains 7 bases of the junction. The germline V gene sets CDR1 to MGHRA and CDR2 to YSYEKL. The CDR3 spans 15 residues, from the cysteine through the phenylalanine. The CDR3 DNA has 45 bases and is translated from base 1. The sequencing input was peripheral blood. The chain is encoded by TRBV4-1 joined to TRBJ1-1; TRBD1 fits 8 bases in the junction. The source of this sequence is a human donor in good health. The CDR3 region reads CASSQIGQGWTEAFF. DNA sequence: TGCGCCAGCAGCCAAATCGGACAGGGATGGACTGAAGCTTTCTTT.